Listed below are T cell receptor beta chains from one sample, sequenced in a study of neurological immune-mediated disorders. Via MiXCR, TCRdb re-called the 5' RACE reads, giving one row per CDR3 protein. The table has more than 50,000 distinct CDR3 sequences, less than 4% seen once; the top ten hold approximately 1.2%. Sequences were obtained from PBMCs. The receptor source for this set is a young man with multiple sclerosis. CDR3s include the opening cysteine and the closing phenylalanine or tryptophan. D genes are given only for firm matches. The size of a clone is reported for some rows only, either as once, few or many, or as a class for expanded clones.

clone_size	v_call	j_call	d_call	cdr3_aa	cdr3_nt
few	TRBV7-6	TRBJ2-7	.	CASSPLRDTPYEQYF	TGTGCCAGCAGCCCCCTCCGGGACACACCCTACGAGCAGTACTTC
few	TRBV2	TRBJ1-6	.	CASSEPWGGYSPLHF	TGTGCCAGCAGTGAACCGTGGGGCGGGTATTCACCCCTCCACTTT
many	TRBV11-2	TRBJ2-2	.	CASSLSRGGRDGELFF	TGTGCCAGCAGCTTATCACGTGGGGGGCGAGACGGGGAGCTGTTTTTT
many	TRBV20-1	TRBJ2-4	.	CSAAEVLAKNIQYF	TGCAGTGCAGCAGAGGTCTTAGCCAAAAACATTCAGTACTTC
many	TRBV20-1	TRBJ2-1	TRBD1	CSARDRGQGDEQFF	TGCAGTGCTAGAGATAGGGGACAGGGGGATGAGCAGTTCTTC
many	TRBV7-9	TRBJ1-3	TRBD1	CASSPDRSGNTIYF	TGTGCCAGCAGCCCGGACAGGTCTGGAAACACCATATATTTT
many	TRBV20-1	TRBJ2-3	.	CSATVAGDTQYF	TGCAGTGCTACCGTCGCGGGGGATACGCAGTATTTT
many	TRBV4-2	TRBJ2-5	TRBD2	CASSQVGSGSGAMLGETQYF	TGTGCCAGCAGCCAAGTTGGAAGCGGTAGCGGGGCCATGTTGGGAGAGACCCAGTACTTC
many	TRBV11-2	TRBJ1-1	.	CASSLIVGGANTEAFF	TGTGCCAGCAGCTTGATCGTTGGGGGCGCAAACACTGAAGCTTTCTTT
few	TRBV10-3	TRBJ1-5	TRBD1	CAISDQGTGRQPQNF	TGTGCCATCAGTGACCAGGGGACAGGGCGTCAGCCCCAGAATTTT
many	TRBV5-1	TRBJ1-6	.	CASSLGQKYSPLHF	TGCGCCAGCAGCTTGGGCCAGAAGTATTCACCCCTCCACTTT
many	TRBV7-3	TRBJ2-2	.	CASSLKLSGELFF	TGTGCCAGCAGCTTAAAACTATCCGGGGAGCTGTTTTTT
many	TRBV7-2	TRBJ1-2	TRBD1	CASSPTGTGDVYGYTF	TGTGCCAGCAGCCCCACCGGGACAGGGGATGTCTATGGCTACACCTTC
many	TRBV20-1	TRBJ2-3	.	CSARRGAADTQYF	TGCAGTGCTAGAAGGGGGGCAGCAGATACGCAGTATTTT
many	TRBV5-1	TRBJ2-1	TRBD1	CASSLDRGIDEQFF	TGCGCCAGCAGCCTCGACAGGGGGATTGATGAGCAGTTCTTC
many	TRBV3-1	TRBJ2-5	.	CASSQGDGTQETQYF	TGTGCCAGCAGCCAAGGCGACGGTACCCAAGAGACCCAGTACTTC
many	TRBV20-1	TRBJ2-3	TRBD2	CSARDRRGSITDTQYF	TGCAGTGCTAGAGATCGTCGCGGGAGTATCACAGATACGCAGTATTTT
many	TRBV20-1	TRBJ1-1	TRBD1	CSARVRAGGIVAFF	TGCAGTGCTAGAGTACGGGCAGGGGGTATAGTAGCTTTCTTT
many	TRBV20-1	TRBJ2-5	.	CSARIPGETQYF	TGCAGTGCTAGAATCCCAGGAGAGACCCAGTACTTC
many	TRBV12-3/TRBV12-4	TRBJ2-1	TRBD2	CASSFLAGLDEQFF	TGTGCCAGCAGTTTTCTAGCGGGGCTGGATGAGCAGTTCTTC
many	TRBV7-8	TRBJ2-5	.	CASSSRTTQETQYF	TGTGCCAGCAGCTCCCGGACTACCCAAGAGACCCAGTACTTC
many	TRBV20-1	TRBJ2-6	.	CSVGDPGANVLTF	TGCAGTGTTGGGGACCCCGGGGCCAACGTCCTGACTTTC
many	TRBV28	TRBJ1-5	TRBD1	CASSEGQLNQPQNF	TGTGCCAGCAGTGAGGGACAGCTTAATCAGCCCCAGAATTTT
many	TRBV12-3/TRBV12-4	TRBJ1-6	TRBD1	CASSLARGGSPLHF	TGTGCCAGCAGTTTAGCCAGGGGGGGATCACCCCTCCACTTT
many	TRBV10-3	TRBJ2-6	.	CATNPGGANVLTF	TGTGCCACCAACCCAGGCGGGGCCAACGTCCTGACTTTC
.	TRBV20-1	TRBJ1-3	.	CSASPGNVGKTIYF	TGCAGTGCTAGTCCAGGGAATGTCGGAAAAACCATATATTTT
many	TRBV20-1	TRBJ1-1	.	CSAGQGAGSTEAFF	TGCAGTGCCGGGCAAGGGGCAGGTTCCACTGAAGCTTTCTTT
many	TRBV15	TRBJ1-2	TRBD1	CATSYRDRVTYTF	TGTGCCACCAGCTACCGGGACAGGGTAACCTACACCTTC
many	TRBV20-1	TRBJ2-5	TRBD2	CSARTASGIEETQYF	TGCAGTGCTAGAACGGCTAGCGGTATCGAAGAGACCCAGTACTTC
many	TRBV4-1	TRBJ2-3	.	CASSQGNGLNPTDTQYF	TGCGCCAGCAGCCAAGGAAACGGGCTTAACCCCACAGATACGCAGTATTTT
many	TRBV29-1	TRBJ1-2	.	CSVPGLIYGYTF	TGCAGCGTTCCGGGACTGATCTATGGCTACACCTTC
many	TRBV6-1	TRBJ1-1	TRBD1	CASRVAGTGEAFF	TGTGCCAGCAGAGTTGCCGGGACAGGTGAAGCTTTCTTT
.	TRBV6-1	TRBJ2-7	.	CASILHRTYEQYF	TGTGCCAGCATCCTCCACCGAACCTACGAGCAGTACTTC
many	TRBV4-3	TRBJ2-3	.	CASSQDVTGFSDTQYF	TGCGCCAGCAGCCAAGATGTAACAGGGTTTTCAGATACGCAGTATTTT
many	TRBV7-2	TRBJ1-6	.	CASGNYRDTALHF	TGTGCCAGCGGAAACTACAGGGACACTGCCCTCCACTTT
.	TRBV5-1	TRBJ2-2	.	CASSFDGSGGELFF	TGCGCCAGCAGCTTCGACGGGTCTGGCGGGGAGCTGTTTTTT
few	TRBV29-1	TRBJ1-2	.	CSVEGGAPLGLYGYTF	TGCAGCGTAGAAGGGGGGGCTCCATTGGGTTTGTATGGCTACACCTTC
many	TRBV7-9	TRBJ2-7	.	CASSRGRVEQYF	TGTGCCAGCAGCCGAGGCAGGGTCGAGCAGTACTTC
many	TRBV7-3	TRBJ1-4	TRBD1	CASSLGQGEKLFF	TGTGCCAGCAGCTTAGGACAGGGGGAAAAACTGTTTTTT
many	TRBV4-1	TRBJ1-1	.	CASSQVTSGTPKEF	TGCGCCAGCAGCCAAGTCACTTCCGGGACCCCTAAGGAGTTT
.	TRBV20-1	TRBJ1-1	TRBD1	CSAKGQKNTEAFF	TGCAGTGCTAAGGGACAGAAGAACACTGAAGCTTTCTTT
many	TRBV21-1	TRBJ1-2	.	CASSKGGGPSYGYTF	TGTGCCAGCAGCAAAGGGGGCGGACCTTCCTATGGCTACACCTTC